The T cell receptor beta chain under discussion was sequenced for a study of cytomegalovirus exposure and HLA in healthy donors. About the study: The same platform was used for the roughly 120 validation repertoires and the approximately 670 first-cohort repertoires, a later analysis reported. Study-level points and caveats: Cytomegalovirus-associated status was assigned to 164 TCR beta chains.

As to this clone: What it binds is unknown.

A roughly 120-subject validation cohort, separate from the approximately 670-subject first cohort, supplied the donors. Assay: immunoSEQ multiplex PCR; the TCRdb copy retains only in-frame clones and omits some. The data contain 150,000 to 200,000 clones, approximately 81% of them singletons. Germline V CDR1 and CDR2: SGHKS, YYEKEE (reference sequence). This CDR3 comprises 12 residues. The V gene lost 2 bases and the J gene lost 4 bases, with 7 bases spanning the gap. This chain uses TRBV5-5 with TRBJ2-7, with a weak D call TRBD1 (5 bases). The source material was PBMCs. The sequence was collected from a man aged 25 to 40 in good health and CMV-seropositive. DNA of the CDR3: TGTGCCAGCAGCTTAACAGGATACGAGCAGTACTTC. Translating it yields CASSLTGYEQYF.